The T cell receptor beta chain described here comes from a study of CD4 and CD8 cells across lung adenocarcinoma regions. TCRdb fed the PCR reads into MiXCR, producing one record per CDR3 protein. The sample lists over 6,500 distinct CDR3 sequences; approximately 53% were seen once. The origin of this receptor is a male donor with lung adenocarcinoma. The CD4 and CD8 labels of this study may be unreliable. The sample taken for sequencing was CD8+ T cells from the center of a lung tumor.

This chain's CDR3 is CASSFRGTGELFF. Here the CDR3 DNA reads TGTGCCAGCAGCTTCAGGGGCACCGGGGAGCTGTTTTTT. The V call is TRBV9, the J call TRBJ2-2, with TRBD1 as a possible D gene (6 bases). Germline CDR1 is SGDLS and CDR2 is YYNGEE. Trimming removed 4 bases from V and 4 bases from J, with 8 bases in between. The CDR3 loop spans 13 amino acids.